The 26 T cell receptor beta chains in this list originate from one sample, sequenced in a study of blood T cell repertoires in COVID-19. Only in-frame clones appear in the TCRdb table, and some are missing; sequencing was by immunoSEQ multiplex PCR. The sample shows 140,000 to 150,000 clones, around four fifths of them seen only once. Sequencing was performed on peripheral blood. The receptor set was obtained from a human donor in a cohort sampled during active COVID-19.

This clone was seen a handful of times. The J gene is TRBJ2-7, the V gene TRBV5-4; no clear D. V shed 2 bases and J shed 5 bases, with 17 bases lying between them. Germline V CDR1 and CDR2: SGHNT, YYREEE (reference sequence). This CDR3 comprises 15 residues. CDR3 nucleotide sequence: TGTGCCAGCAGCTTAGTTGGCGAATTTCGGGACGAGCAGTACTTC. It specifies CASSLVGEFRDEQYF.

The chain couples TRBV19 to TRBJ1-5; D is undetermined. CDR1 and CDR2 from the germline V gene are LNHDA and SQIVND (reference sequence). This CDR3 region has 14 residues. V lost 5 bases, J lost 3 bases, and 11 bases lay in between. The chain's CDR3 is CASSGQPLNQPQHF. CDR3 bases: TGTGCCAGTAGTGGGCAGCCCCTCAATCAGCCCCAGCATTTT.

The chain is built from TRBV7-2 and TRBJ2-2; D is unresolved. This CDR3 has 12 amino acids. V gave up 5 bases and J gave up 6 bases, with 7 bases separating them. CDR1 is SGHTA, CDR2 FQGNSA, per germline. The CDR3, as DNA: TGTGCCAGCAGCCCCCCGGCCGGGGAGCTGTTTTTT. Translated, it gives CASSPPAGELFF.

The CDR3 sequence: CASSDATGGFVDTQYF. CDR3 nucleotides: TGTGCCAGCAGTGATGCGACAGGGGGCTTTGTGGATACGCAGTATTTT. This chain uses TRBV5-4 with TRBJ2-3; 10 bases agree with TRBD1. The V segment lost 5 bases and the J segment 6 bases; nucleotides outside the gene matches: 12. From germline, CDR1 is SGHNT and CDR2 YYREEE (reference sequence). This CDR3 region has 16 residues.

The rearrangement uses TRBV30 and TRBJ2-7; tentative D call: TRBD1 (7 bases). The CDR3 extends over 15 amino acids. V was shortened by 5 bases and J by 5 bases, with 22 bases between the two germline ends. Germline V gene sequence: CDR1 GTSNPN, CDR2 SVGIG (reference sequence). This chain's CDR3 is CAWRRGAGNGNEQYF. CDR3 nucleotides: TGTGCCTGGCGCAGGGGGGCGGGGAATGGGAACGAGCAGTACTTC.

The chain has TRBV7-9 and TRBJ1-2; TRBD1 is a possible D gene (5 bases). The germline CDR1 and CDR2 sequences are SEHNR and FQNEAQ (reference sequence). The CDR3 is made up of 13 amino acids. Deletions cut 1 base from V and 11 bases from J, with 14 bases between. CDR3 protein: CASSLGGRQGYTF. CDR3 bases: TGTGCCAGCAGCTTAGGAGGACGTCAGGGTTACACCTTC.

The chain carries TRBV7-9 and TRBJ2-7; TRBD1 aligns across 8 bases. Germline CDR1 reads SEHNR; CDR2 reads FQNEAQ (reference sequence). This CDR3 spans 17 amino acids. V lost 8 bases and J lost 1; bases outside the gene matches: 16. The CDR3 protein is CASSRGKGDRQSYEQYF. CDR3 bases: TGTGCCAGCTCCCGAGGGAAGGGGGACAGGCAATCCTACGAGCAGTACTTC.

The chain couples TRBV2 to TRBJ1-4; TRBD1 is a possible D gene (6 bases). There are 14 residues in the CDR3. CDR1 and CDR2 (germline): SNHLY, FYNNEI. Trimming cost V 8 bases and J 1 base, with 11 bases left between them. The CDR3: CASQGFLTNEKLFF. The CDR3 DNA reads as TGTGCCAGCCAGGGGTTTTTAACTAATGAAAAACTGTTTTTT.

The CDR3 region has the DNA TGCGCCAGCAGCCAAGGGCACCCAGGCAGCAATCAGCCCCAGCATTTT. This gives the protein CASSQGHPGSNQPQHF. This chain links TRBV4-1 with TRBJ1-5; no clear D. Germline assignment: CDR1 MGHRA and CDR2 YSYEKL. V dropped 1 base and J dropped 1 base, with 11 bases sitting between them. The CDR3 covers 16 residues.

This sequence joins TRBV6-2 or TRBV6-3 and TRBJ2-5; 15 nucleotides line up with TRBD2. The junction had 3 bases not matched to a gene; V was cut back by 0 bases and J by 1 base. The V gene's germline CDR1 is MNHEY and CDR2 SVGEGT. CDR3 size: 18 residues. The CDR3 region is CASSYSGLAGGSQETQYF. The CDR3 DNA sequence: TGTGCCAGCAGTTACTCGGGACTAGCGGGGGGCTCCCAAGAGACCCAGTACTTC.

This clone has ten or more counts. The chain employs TRBV18 and TRBJ1-5, with a tentative D call TRBD1 (6 bases). This CDR3 is 15 amino acids long. The germline V and J ends were trimmed by 5 bases and 4 bases, with 15 bases remaining between them. Germline lookup yields CDR1 KGHSH and CDR2 LQKENI. The CDR3 DNA reads as TGTGCCAGCTCAACCTTAGGGGGGGAAAATCAGCCCCAGCATTTT. Translating it yields CASSTLGGENQPQHF. The variable domain in full, completed from reference TRBV18 and TRBJ1-5, reads NAGVMQNPRHLVRRRGQEARLRCSPMKGHSHVYWYRQLPEEGLKFMVYLQKENIIDESGMPKERFSAEFPKEGPSILRIQQVVRGDSAAYFCASSTLGGENQPQHFGDGTRLSIL.

In this sample, this clone turned up once. V usage is TRBV27 and J usage is TRBJ2-2; D might be TRBD1 (6 bases). The CDR3 length is 15 residues. The germline gives CDR1 MNHEY, CDR2 SMNVEV (reference sequence). V was cut by 3 bases and J by 0 bases, with 8 bases left in between. In DNA form, the CDR3 reads TGTGCCAGCAGTTTCGACAGGACGAACACCGGGGAGCTGTTTTTT. This translates into CASSFDRTNTGELFF.

This clone was seen only a few times. Here the CDR3 reads CASSLGPPRGNQPQHF. The CDR3 DNA reads as TGTGCCAGCAGCTTGGGACCTCCGAGGGGCAATCAGCCCCAGCATTTT. The chain has TRBV5-6 and TRBJ1-5; no firm D call. V lost 0 bases to trimming and J lost 2 bases, with 12 bases between them. Germline-derived CDR1 and CDR2 are SGHDT and YYEEEE. The CDR3 is 16 residues long.

V gene TRBV4-2 combines with J gene TRBJ2-7, with 9 bases aligning to TRBD1. Germline V gene lookup returns CDR1 LGHNA and CDR2 YNFKEQ. The CDR3 is 15 amino acids. The V segment lost 2 bases and the J segment 1 base; nucleotides outside the gene matches: 3. CDR3 amino acids: CASSQQQGASYEQYF. Here the CDR3 DNA reads TGTGCCAGCAGCCAACAACAGGGGGCTTCCTACGAGCAGTACTTC.

CDR3 coding DNA: TGTGCCAGCAGTGAATCGGCAGGGCGTCAGCCCCAGCATTTT. Its protein product is CASSESAGRQPQHF. The V call is TRBV2, the J call TRBJ1-5; D may be TRBD1 (5 bases). V lost 2 bases and J 6 bases, leaving 11 bases between the germline ends. CDR3 size: 14 residues. Germline CDR1 is SNHLY and CDR2 is FYNNEI.

This rearrangement joins TRBV19 to TRBJ1-5; TRBD1 matches 12 bases. The V segment lost 5 bases and the J segment 5 bases; nucleotides outside the gene matches: 10. The CDR3 runs 17 residues. CDR1 and CDR2 from the germline V gene are LNHDA and SQIVND (reference sequence). CDR3 sequence (DNA): TGTGCCAGTAGTTACTTTGGGACAGGGGGCGAGGATCAGCCCCAGCATTTT. This gives the protein CASSYFGTGGEDQPQHF.

This chain links TRBV5-1 with TRBJ2-1; TRBD1 matches at 10 bases. Germline trimming cut 0 bases from V and 6 bases from J; bases unmatched to any gene: 3. The CDR3 contains 15 residues. Germline loops: CDR1 SGHRS, CDR2 YFSETQ. CDR3 region: CASSLEGQGSNEQFF. The CDR3 coding sequence is TGCGCCAGCAGCTTGGAGGGACAGGGGTCCAATGAGCAGTTCTTC.

The rearrangement links TRBV5-6 to TRBJ2-1; TRBD2 agrees at 11 bases. The trim removed 1 base at V and 8 bases at J, leaving 2 bases unmatched. The CDR3 sequence is 14 residues long. CDR1 is SGHDT, CDR2 YYEEEE, per germline. CDR3 amino acids: CASSLTSGGYEQFF. CDR3 in DNA: TGTGCCAGCAGCTTGACTAGCGGGGGCTATGAGCAGTTCTTC. Full variable domain (outside the CDR3, taken from reference TRBV5-6 and TRBJ2-1): DAGVTQSPTHLIKTRGQQVTLRCSPKSGHDTVSWYQQALGQGPQFIFQYYEEEERQRGNFPDRFSGHQFPNYSSELNVNALLLGDSALYLCASSLTSGGYEQFFGPGTRLTVL.

This clone was seen only a few times. The chain links TRBV28 to TRBJ2-3, with 10 bases lining up with TRBD2. The CDR3 sequence is 16 residues long. CDR1 is MDHEN, CDR2 SYDVKM, per germline. The V segment lost 6 bases and the J segment 11 bases; nucleotides outside the gene matches: 17. The CDR3 loop is CASSPRLAGVPLRQYF. CDR3 bases: TGTGCCAGCAGCCCCCGTCTAGCGGGGGTCCCCCTACGGCAGTATTTT.

This clone has just one count. This chain links TRBV6-6 with TRBJ1-2; D possibly corresponds to TRBD1 (5 bases). The germline V gene has CDR1 MNHNY and CDR2 SVGAGI (reference sequence). The CDR3 loop spans 13 amino acids. Trimming removed 0 bases at V and 7 bases at J, with 9 bases between. This CDR3 is CASSYSGGGGYTF. CDR3 sequence (DNA): TGTGCCAGCAGTTACTCGGGGGGAGGTGGCTACACCTTC.

This clone came up once. This chain joins TRBV4-3 and TRBJ2-5; D unclear. V was cut by 1 base and J by 5 bases, with 8 bases left in between. This CDR3 has 13 amino acids. Germline assignment: CDR1 LGHNA and CDR2 YSLEER. The CDR3 sequence is CASSQGRAETQYF. In nucleotides, the CDR3 is TGCGCCAGCAGCCAAGGGAGAGCCGAGACCCAGTACTTC.

The J gene is TRBJ2-7, the V gene TRBV29-1, with D maybe TRBD1 (5 bases). CDR3 length: 12 residues. The germline gives CDR1 SQVTM, CDR2 ANQGSEA. V lost 4 bases and J 4 bases, leaving 11 bases between the germline ends. In DNA form, the CDR3 reads TGCAGCGTTGTGGACACTTGGTACGAGCAGTACTTC. Translation gives CSVVDTWYEQYF.

This chain uses TRBV20-1 with TRBJ2-3; 9 nucleotides agree with TRBD2. The CDR3 has 16 amino acids. V gave up 3 bases and J gave up 0 bases; unmatched junction bases: 7. Germline V gives CDR1 DFQATT, CDR2 SNEGSKA (reference sequence). CDR3 region: CSASLRLAASTDTQYF. CDR3 DNA sequence: TGCAGTGCTAGTCTGAGACTAGCGGCTAGCACAGATACGCAGTATTTT.

This chain connects TRBV11-3 to TRBJ1-6; a possible D gene is TRBD1 (5 bases). Between the trimmed V and J ends, which lost 5 bases and 8 bases, there was a span of 13 bases. Germline V gene data show CDR1 as SGHNT and CDR2 as YENEEA. CDR3 length equals 14 residues. The CDR3, as DNA: TGTGCCAGCAGCGCGGGGGGACTATATTCACCCCTCCACTTT. Protein product: CASSAGGLYSPLHF.

The chain uses TRBV18 and TRBJ1-1; D not resolved. CDR1 is KGHSH and CDR2 is LQKENI in the germline V gene. CDR3 length: 13 amino acids. Trimming took 4 bases from V and 3 from J, leaving 9 bases between them. The CDR3 DNA is TGTGCCAGCTCACGACGTCTAGACACTGAAGCTTTCTTT. Residues: CASSRRLDTEAFF.

J is TRBJ1-4 and V is TRBV4-3, with 7 positions matching TRBD1. CDR3 size: 15 residues. With V trimmed by 0 bases and J by 2 bases, 0 bases remained unmatched. CDR1 and CDR2 from the germline V gene are LGHNA and YSLEER. CDR3 residues: CASSQEQGTNEKLFF. The CDR3 nucleotides are TGCGCCAGCAGCCAAGAACAGGGGACTAATGAAAAACTGTTTTTT.